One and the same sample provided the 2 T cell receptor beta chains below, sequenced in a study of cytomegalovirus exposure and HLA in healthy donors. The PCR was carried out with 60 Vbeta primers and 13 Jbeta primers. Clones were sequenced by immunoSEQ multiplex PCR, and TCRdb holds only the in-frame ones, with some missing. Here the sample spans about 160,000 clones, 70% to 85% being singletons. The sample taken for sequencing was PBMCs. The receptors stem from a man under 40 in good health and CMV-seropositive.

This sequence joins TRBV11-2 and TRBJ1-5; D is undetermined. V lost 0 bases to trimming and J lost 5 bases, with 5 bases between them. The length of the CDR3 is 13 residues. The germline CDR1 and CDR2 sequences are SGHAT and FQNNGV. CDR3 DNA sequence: TGTGCCAGCAGCTTAGATCGAGATCAGCCCCAGCATTTT. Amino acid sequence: CASSLDRDQPQHF. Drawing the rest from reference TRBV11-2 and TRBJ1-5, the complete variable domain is EAGVAQSPRYKIIEKRQSVAFWCNPISGHATLYWYQQILGQGPKLLIQFQNNGVVDDSQLPKDRFSAERLKGVDSTLKIQPAKLEDSAVYLCASSLDRDQPQHFGDGTRLSIL.

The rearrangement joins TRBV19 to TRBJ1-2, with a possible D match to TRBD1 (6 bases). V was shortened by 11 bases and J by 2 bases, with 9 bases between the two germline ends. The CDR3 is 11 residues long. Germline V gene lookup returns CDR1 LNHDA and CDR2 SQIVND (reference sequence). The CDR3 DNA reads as TGTGCCGCCAGGGGAAACTATGGCTACACCTTC. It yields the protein CAARGNYGYTF.